The table lists the clone carrying this T cell receptor (beta chain) with a few counts. This record comes from a study of CD8 T cells in Susac syndrome. With random hexamers, reverse transcription was performed on about 0.5 to 1 ug of RNA. TCRdb re-analysed the immunoSEQ multiplex PCR reads in MiXCR, keeping a single row per CDR3 protein. The sample has fewer than 350,000 distinct CDR3 sequences, approximately 85% seen once. With 4 bases removed from V and 4 bases from J, the gap between germline ends came to 11 bases. Germline values: CDR1 SGHDT, CDR2 YYEEEE. This CDR3 comprises 13 residues. Sample: CD8+ T cells from PBMCs. The V call is TRBV5-6, the J call TRBJ1-1; a possible D gene is TRBD1 (5 bases). The sequence was collected from a human donor with multiple sclerosis. The CDR3 spells CASSVGTGTEAFF. CDR3 DNA: TGTGCCAGCAGCGTTGGGACCGGCACTGAAGCTTTCTTT.